This T cell receptor (beta chain) was identified in a study of cytomegalovirus exposure and HLA in healthy donors (TCRdb year 2017). Broadly, across the study: According to an earlier analysis of a few hundred of the donors, some 180 million T cells yielded 117 million unique TCR beta sequences and about 280 Gb of sequence data. All discovery cohort repertoires had been generated on a single sequencing platform. The study used immunosequencing to profile the T cell repertoires of hundreds of subjects and linked those repertoires to cytomegalovirus serostatus. Across approximately 400 genotyped donors of the cohort, an average of 235,054 unique TCR beta nucleotide sequences per donor were sequenced, and approximately 19% of those sequences were non-productive. To study patterns of TCR occurrence, a later analysis re-analyzed previously published TCR beta repertoires from 666 donors and added high-resolution HLA genotyping. Class I and class II HLA loci were covered by the typing at four-digit resolution. Genome-wide SNP genotypes for about 65% of the 666 donors were used in a later genetic analysis, which treated that subset as a discovery cohort. The study aimed to test whether cataloging public T cell receptors could reveal signatures of past pathogen exposure. To predict cytomegalovirus infection status, the study brought together high-throughput TCR immunosequencing, statistical association of individual TCRs with disease status, and machine learning. The number of typed donors differed by locus: about 620-630 for A, B, C, DRB1 and DQB1; 522 for DQA1; 600 to 610 for DPA1; and roughly 450 for DPB1. To decide whether each TCR beta V gene segment behaved as functional or pseudogenic, an earlier analysis of over 500 of the donors relied on high-throughput TCR beta sequencing. Donor age, sex, ethnicity and CMV serostatus were compiled alongside the repertoire data. Rather than using new phenotypic data, the later analysis identified candidate immune exposures from TCR beta sequences and from how often those sequences occurred across donors. An early release covering around 630 HLA-typed donors comprised about 300 gigabases of sequencing data and around 85 million unique TCR sequences. Because of strong linkage in the cohort, five DR-DQ haplotypes were treated as single units for association and clustering. In addition to the first cohort of several hundred subjects, a separate validation cohort of 130 or so different subjects was used. The genetic ancestry cluster associated with self-reported Caucasian donors included 81% of the approximately 400 genotyped donors. Paper-wide results and their limitations: Only TCR beta chains were sequenced in this cohort, and the absence of alpha or paired-chain data limited detectable features. A later analysis reported that several top co-occurrence clusters appeared linked to parvovirus B19, influenza, CMV and Epstein-Barr virus. The sequencing pipeline was judged likely to have produced a cluster of highly shared sequence variants as a technical artifact. The classifier was reported to diagnose cytomegalovirus status with high specificity and sensitivity in both the original cohort and the validation cohort. A later analysis found that TCR association rates varied across HLA loci, with DRB1 alleles showing the most associated TCRs and HLA-C alleles the fewest. HLA typing was unavailable for some donors at each locus, so association tests used only the typed subset. In vitro tests confirmed that a few of the cytomegalovirus-associated TCR beta chains recognize cytomegalovirus antigens. A later genetic analysis reported fewer N-insertions in productive TCRs among donors in an Asian-associated ancestry cluster than the approximately 700-donor mean. In a later analysis, HLA-associated TCR beta chains showed more clonal expansion and lower generation probabilities than non-associated chains that were equally common. An earlier analysis of approximately 500 of the donors showed that most TCR beta V segments appeared in productive rearrangements either about 87% or about 30% of the time, which broadly matched IMGT annotations. A total of roughly 160 TCR beta chains were listed by the study as associated with cytomegalovirus. Correlated functional status among segregating V segments might reflect linkage disequilibrium, but an unknown experimental factor could not be ruled out. V-gene and J-gene trimming of TCR beta chains was associated with a missense DCLRE1C variant in a later genetic analysis, and the association was replicated in an independent cohort. Immune exposure information for the cohort was limited to CMV serostatus. In a later analysis, 16,951 TCR beta sequences were associated with specific HLA alleles at a false discovery rate of 0.05. When HLA alleles, especially DR and DQ, strongly co-occurred, TCR associations were difficult to assign to individual alleles. Most CMV-associated TCR beta chains appeared to be HLA-restricted in a later analysis, and the HLA associations seemed to be driven largely by CMV exposure. Because counts were too low, 15 to 20 rarely observed V segments, including chromosome 9 orphons, were excluded from the earlier analysis of 500 to 700 of the donors. A further reported finding was that TCR beta sequences accurately predicted the HLA-A and HLA-B alleles for most subjects in the first cohort. Presence/absence analyses assumed roughly uniform sequencing depth across donors, an assumption that may not hold. According to the authors, the approach could potentially be generalized to other disease states and immunological phenotypes. Most TCR sequences were seen in very few donors, while some public TCRs were found in many individuals.

In total, about 650 healthy bone marrow donors made up the cohort. All cohort members were sampled while nominally healthy, although unrecorded immune exposures were likely present. The donor tested CMV seropositive, placing the donor among the roughly 300 seropositive members of the cohort. A peripheral blood sample was collected from each donor, and TCR beta sequencing was performed on peripheral blood mononuclear cells. The Qiagen DNeasy Blood Extraction Kit was used to extract genomic DNA from the blood cell samples. For this clone: The target of this receptor is not known.

The method was the immunoSEQ multiplex PCR assay. For the multiplex PCR, a mixture combining 60 forward primers for TCR Vbeta segments and 13 reverse primers for TCR Jbeta segments was used. The CDR3 region of rearranged TCR beta genes was amplified from genomic DNA with a multiplex PCR assay. On the Illumina HiSeq System, the amplified TCR beta libraries were sequenced as 87-base-pair reads. The published analysis was carried out like this. A later analysis counted about 80 million unique TCR beta chains across the 690 or so repertoires, and 10 million to 12 million of these chains were shared by at least two donors. A nearest-neighbor algorithm error-corrected the raw reads and collapsed the reads into unique sequences, merging closely related sequences to remove PCR and sequencing errors. To assign V, D and J gene segments, CDR3 sequences were aligned to IMGT reference sequences. Each retained sequence needed at least a six-nucleotide match to both a V gene segment and a J gene segment. A rearrangement counted as productive if the CDR3 had no stop codons and remained in frame with V and J, and every other rearrangement counted as non-productive. Following IMGT convention, CDR3 was defined as the stretch from the second conserved V-encoded cysteine up to the conserved J-encoded phenylalanine. The earlier analysis of a few hundred of the donors excluded sequences that lacked an unambiguous match to a single V gene segment. An earlier analysis of over 450 of the donors classified V segments as functional when productive rearrangements were above 56.7% and as segregating when the standard deviation between donors was above 5%. To diagnose cytomegalovirus status from the catalog of TCR beta chain sequences, a statistical classification framework was built. V and J gene assignment, in a later analysis, came from comparing TCR nucleotide sequences with IMGT/GENE-DB human TR gene sequences. In a later analysis, CDR3 sequences and most-parsimonious VDJ recombination scenarios were assigned using the TCRdist pipeline. In a later analysis, every TCR beta chain was defined by the combination of its CDR3 amino acid sequence and its V-gene family, and reads without a unique V-gene family were dropped. In a later analysis, approximately 590 highly shared, low-generation-probability nucleotide sequences were removed to address suspected cross-contamination and a sequencing artifact. A later analysis calculated a clonal expansion index for each public chain from normalized within-repertoire ranks of inferred template counts. Generation probabilities in a later analysis came from a VDJ recombination model fitted to out-of-frame rearrangements, and those results were checked against IGoR. In a later analysis, TCR-TCR, TCR-HLA and TCR-CMV co-occurrence was scored with hypergeometric tests, and a repertoire-size bias correction was applied to TCR pairs. In a later analysis, false discovery rates were estimated by permuting HLA or CMV assignments 20 times. In a later analysis, co-occurring TCRs were grouped with DBSCAN, and TCRdist sequence similarity was added when clustering was performed within HLA-allele-positive subsets. Repertoires with fewer than 30,000 or more than 120,000 public chains, plus five repertoires with anomalous nucleotide sharing, were excluded from co-occurrence clustering. TCRdb obtained this table from immuneACCESS and retained in-frame rearrangements with V and J assigned. These tables miss some clones; where compared with another copy, unresolved V genes account for less than half of the shortfall, and the remainder is unexplained. From that table come the V and J calls and clone size; the DNA was used to work out D and trimming. This sample's clone table shows tens of thousands of clones. Together, the top ten hold roughly 26% of the sample.

The TCR sequence derives from a man aged 40-49 years in good health and CMV-seropositive. The sequenced sample was PBMCs.

The CDR3: CASSPLVGGNEQFF. The DNA reads TGTGCCAGCAGCCCACTCGTAGGGGGTAATGAGCAGTTCTTC. The rearranged chain carries TRBV7-9 and TRBJ2-1; the best D guess is TRBD1, with 6 bases matching. From its cysteine to its phenylalanine, the CDR3 spans 14 amino acids. The kept DNA is CDR3 alone, 42 bases in frame from the first base. Deletion took 5 bases off V and 7 bases off J, with a span of 15 bases between the germline ends. CDR1 SEHNR and CDR2 FQNEAQ were looked up in the germline V gene (reference sequence).